This passage covers 9 T cell receptor beta chains from one sample sequenced in a study of blood T cells in healthy people across ages. PCR was performed a second time for about 7 to 11 cycles using a sample-barcoded 5' primer and a J-beta primer mix. TCRdb recomputed calls from the 5' RACE reads with MiXCR, one row per CDR3 protein. The profile shows about 940,000 distinct CDR3 sequences, 45% to 50% of them singletons. The source material was blood. The source is a man aged 30 to 45 in good health.

In this sample, this clonotype turned up many times. The rearrangement links TRBV27 to TRBJ1-2; no clear D. CDR1 is MNHEY and CDR2 is SMNVEV in the germline V gene (reference sequence). CDR3 length: 15 amino acids. The V end was cut by 4 bases, the J end by 4 bases, with 16 bases between. The CDR3 reads CASSYNPGIAYGYTF. DNA of the CDR3: TGTGCCAGCAGTTATAACCCCGGGATCGCCTATGGCTACACCTTC.

This chain joins TRBV7-9 and TRBJ2-5; D possibly corresponds to TRBD1 (6 bases). The CDR3 runs 14 residues. The germline V and J ends were trimmed by 5 bases and 3 bases, with 13 bases remaining between them. Germline V gene lookup returns CDR1 SEHNR and CDR2 FQNEAQ (reference sequence). In DNA form, the CDR3 reads TGTGCCAGCAGCCCACAGGGCGTTGAAGAGACCCAGTACTTC. Protein product: CASSPQGVEETQYF.

Concerning this clonotype: This may be a read error, as it is one base from a much larger clone. The genes are TRBV6-6 and TRBJ2-7; D gene uncertain. Germline V gene data show CDR1 as MNHNY and CDR2 as SVGAGI (reference sequence). V lost 3 bases, J lost 5 bases, and 5 bases lay in between. This CDR3 has 11 residues. In nucleotides, the CDR3 is TGTGCCAGCAGTTATCAGGACGAGCAGTACTTC. It encodes CASSYQDEQYF.

This clonotype was seen just once. The chain is built from TRBV5-1 and TRBJ2-6, with D uncertain. The germline gives CDR1 SGHRS, CDR2 YFSETQ. Trimming stripped 8 bases from V and 0 bases from J, with 15 bases between. This CDR3 spans 16 amino acids. The CDR3 region has the DNA TGCGCCAGTAGTGAAGGAGCCCGCTCTGGGGCCAACGTCCTGACTTTC. The encoded protein is CASSEGARSGANVLTF. Filled out from reference TRBV5-1 and TRBJ2-6, the complete variable domain reads KAGVTQTPRYLIKTRGQQVTLSCSPISGHRSVSWYQQTPGQGLQFLFEYFSETQRNKGNFPGRFSGRQFSNSRSEMNVSTLELGDSALYLCASSEGARSGANVLTFGAGSRLTVL.

V and J are TRBV2 and TRBJ2-7; perhaps TRBD2 as D (5 bases). Trimming cost V 2 bases and J 12 bases, with 8 bases left between them. In germline, CDR1 is SNHLY, CDR2 FYNNEI. The CDR3 has 10 residues. The CDR3, as DNA: TGTGCCAGCAGTGAAATAAGCGGGTACTTC. This gives the protein CASSEISGYF.

The chain has TRBV9 and TRBJ2-2; D uncertain. Trimming pared 3 bases from V and 6 bases from J, leaving 9 bases between. This CDR3 region has 13 residues. Per germline, CDR1 SGDLS and CDR2 YYNGEE. Here the CDR3 reads CASSAGLSGELFF. CDR3 in DNA: TGTGCCAGCAGCGCCGGATTATCCGGGGAGCTGTTTTTT.

This clonotype was recorded at least ten times. This chain joins TRBV25-1 and TRBJ1-2; D is unresolved. V lost 3 bases, J lost 7 bases, and 9 bases lay in between. The germline gives CDR1 MGHDK, CDR2 SYGVNS. The CDR3 has 12 amino acids. The CDR3 spells CASSENEAGYTF. Written as DNA, the CDR3 is TGTGCCAGCAGTGAGAATGAGGCTGGCTACACCTTC.

This clonotype has a count of ten or more. The V and J genes are TRBV20-1 and TRBJ1-6; TRBD1 agrees at 9 bases. The germline V gene has CDR1 DFQATT and CDR2 SNEGSKA (reference sequence). CDR3 size: 13 residues. V lost 3 bases to trimming and J lost 7 bases; unmatched junction nucleotides: 1. The CDR3 loop is CSASDRGNSPLHF. DNA of the CDR3: TGCAGTGCTAGCGACAGGGGGAATTCACCCCTCCACTTT.

The chain employs TRBV4-3 and TRBJ2-7; 7 nucleotides agree with TRBD1. The J segment lost 10 bases and the V segment lost 2 bases, leaving 5 bases of the junction unmatched. Per the germline V gene, CDR1 is LGHNA and CDR2 is YSLEER. The length of the CDR3 is 12 residues. The CDR3 reads CASSQPGQQQYF. CDR3 bases: TGCGCCAGCAGCCAACCGGGACAGCAACAGTACTTC.